This T cell receptor beta chain was profiled in a study of shared clonotypes between healthy human individuals. CDR1 and CDR2 (germline): SGHRS, YFSETQ. Trimming removed 0 bases at V and 8 bases at J, with 11 bases between. The CDR3 has 14 amino acids. Generated by immunoSEQ multiplex PCR, the TCRdb table keeps only in-frame clones and is missing some. The profile covers roughly 2.4 million clones, with roughly 95% appearing a single time and around 0.13% taken by the ten largest. The sample comprised naive CD4+ T cells sorted from blood. Regarding subset: CD45RA+ positively selected. The sequence derives from a man between 18 and 35 years old in good health. The chain has TRBV5-1 and TRBJ1-4; no clear D. The CDR3: CASSLGGVMEKLFF. In DNA, the CDR3 is TGCGCCAGCAGCTTGGGGGGTGTCATGGAAAAACTGTTTTTT.